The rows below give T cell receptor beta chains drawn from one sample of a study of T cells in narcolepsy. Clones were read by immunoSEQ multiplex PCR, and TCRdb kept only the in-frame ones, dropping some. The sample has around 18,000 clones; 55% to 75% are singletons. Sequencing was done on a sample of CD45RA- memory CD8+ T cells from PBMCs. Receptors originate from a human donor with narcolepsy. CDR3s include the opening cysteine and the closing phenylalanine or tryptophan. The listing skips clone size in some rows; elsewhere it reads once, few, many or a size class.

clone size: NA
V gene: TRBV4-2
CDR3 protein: CASSQEWAGGRYEQYF

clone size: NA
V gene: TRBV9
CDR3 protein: CASSAEGRSYEQYF

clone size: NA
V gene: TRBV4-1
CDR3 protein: CASSQARTGGTEAFF

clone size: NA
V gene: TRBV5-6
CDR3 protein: CASSRTRGTNEKLFF

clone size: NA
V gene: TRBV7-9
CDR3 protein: CASSLVEEVTF

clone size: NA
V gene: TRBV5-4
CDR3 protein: CASSLEEQGYEQYF

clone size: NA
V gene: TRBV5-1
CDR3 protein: CASSLSPDWNTEAFF

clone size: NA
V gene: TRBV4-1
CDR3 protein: CASSQVPTRGTGELFF

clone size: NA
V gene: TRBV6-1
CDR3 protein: CASSSQGNSNQPQHF

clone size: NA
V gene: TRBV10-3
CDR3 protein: CAISPGPANTEAFF

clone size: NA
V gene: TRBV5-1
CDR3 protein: CASSLIDSGYEQYF

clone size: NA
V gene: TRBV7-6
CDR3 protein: CASSLTPGGLSTDTQYF

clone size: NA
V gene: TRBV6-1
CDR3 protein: CASSVRSNTEAFF

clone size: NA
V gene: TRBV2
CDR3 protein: CASFVVTRYNEQFF

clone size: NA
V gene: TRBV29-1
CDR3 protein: CSVAPRVTEAFF

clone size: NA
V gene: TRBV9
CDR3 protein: CASSVEGLATDTQYF

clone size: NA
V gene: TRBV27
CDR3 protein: CASSLYPRSYNSPLHF

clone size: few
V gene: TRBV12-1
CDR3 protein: CASSTRGGPLDEQFF

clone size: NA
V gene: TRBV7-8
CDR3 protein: CASLTEAYQETQYF

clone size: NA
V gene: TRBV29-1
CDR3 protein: CSVDSGLIRGRTEAFF

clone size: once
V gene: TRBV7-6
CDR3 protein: CASSLRGTEAFF

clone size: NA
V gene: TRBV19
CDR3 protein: CASMDGGNQPQHF

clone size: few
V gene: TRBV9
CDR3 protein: CASSVGGDTDTQYF

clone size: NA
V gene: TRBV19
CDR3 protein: CASSIGDGTQAKAFF

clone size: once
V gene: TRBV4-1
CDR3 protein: CASSQPRTGGTEAFF

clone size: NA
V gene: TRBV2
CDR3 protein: CASTTERRTEAFF

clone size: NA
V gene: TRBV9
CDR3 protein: CASSAGDGAYGYTF

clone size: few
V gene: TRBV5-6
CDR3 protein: CASSLWGSWEQFF

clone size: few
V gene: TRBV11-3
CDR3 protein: CASSVPNKTCNQPQHF

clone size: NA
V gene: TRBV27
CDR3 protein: CASSFLPAGGREQYF

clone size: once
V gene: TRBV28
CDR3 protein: CASTTNRGRDEQYF

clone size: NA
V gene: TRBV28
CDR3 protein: CASNEYNEQFF

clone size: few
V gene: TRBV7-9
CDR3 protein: CASSLNTGVSGANVLTF

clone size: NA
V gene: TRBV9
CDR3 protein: CASSPGGGGNEQFF

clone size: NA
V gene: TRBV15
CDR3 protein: CATSSSRDNSPLHF

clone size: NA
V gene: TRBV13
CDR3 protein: CASSLESGGADGYTF

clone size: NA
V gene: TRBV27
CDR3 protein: CASSLGGETVYEQYF

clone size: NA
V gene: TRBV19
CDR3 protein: CASSPTGGGPYEQYF

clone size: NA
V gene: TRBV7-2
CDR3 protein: CASSTGARFNGYTF

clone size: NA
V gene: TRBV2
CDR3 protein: CASSGGGRNEQFF

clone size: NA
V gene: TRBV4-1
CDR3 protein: CASSQDTSGRGITDTQYF